The following is a T cell receptor beta chain sequence with its context. It lacks a known antigen. No qualities accompany the bases; no much larger clone lies one base away. These data belong to a study of cytomegalovirus exposure and HLA in healthy donors (dated by TCRdb to about 2017). Context from the whole study: According to a later analysis, the approximately 120 validation repertoires were produced on the same platform as the 680 or so repertoires of the first cohort. The study aimed to test whether cataloging public T cell receptors could reveal signatures of past pathogen exposure. Along with the approximately 700-subject first cohort, a separate validation cohort of over a hundred different subjects was used. The study combined high-throughput TCR immunosequencing, statistical association of individual TCRs with disease status, and machine learning to predict cytomegalovirus infection status.

The germline V gene supplies CDR1 SGHAT and CDR2 FQNNGV. The CDR3 contains 13 residues, cysteine and phenylalanine counted. Left in the record is the CDR3 DNA by itself, 39 bases read in frame from the first base. V gives up 1 base and J gives up 1 base, and the segment between their germline ends measures 2 bases. The method was the immunoSEQ multiplex PCR assay. Per the source publication's procedure: A statistical classification framework was developed to diagnose cytomegalovirus status using the catalog of TCR beta chain sequences. The table was pulled from immuneACCESS by TCRdb, which kept in-frame rearrangements only. Such tables lose some clones; where checked, under half of the loss comes from unresolved V genes, and the rest has no known cause. That table furnishes V, J and clone size, whereas the DNA furnished D and trimming. The sample table shows some 210,000 clones, and less than 90% are seen once. Of the sample, 5.5% to 7% falls within the top ten clones.

Results the study describes overall, beyond this receptor: Most TCR sequences were seen in very few donors, while some public TCRs were found in many individuals. In a later analysis, TCRs clustered in the first cohort were found to also tend to co-occur in the roughly 110 validation repertoires, with about 93% of cluster scores above 0. According to the authors, the approach could potentially be generalized to other disease states and immunological phenotypes. The study gave a list of 150 to 200 TCR beta chains associated with cytomegalovirus. All 130 or so repertoires were used to score co-occurrence in the validation cohort in a later analysis, because that analysis had no HLA typing for the cohort. Cytomegalovirus status was reported to be diagnosed by the classifier with high specificity and sensitivity in both the original and validation cohorts. A few of the identified cytomegalovirus-associated TCR beta chains were confirmed in vitro to be specific for cytomegalovirus antigens.

Separate from the roughly 630-subject first cohort, the validation cohort of about 120 subjects was the group to which the donors belonged. The sequence came from a woman aged 18-35 years in good health and CMV-seronegative. Source material: PBMCs. The sequence links TRBV11-2 to TRBJ1-5; the D gene cannot be resolved reliably. The DNA sequence is as follows: TGTGCCAGCAGCTTAGCCAGCAATCAGCCCCAGCATTTT. This gives the protein CASSLASNQPQHF.